A selection of T cell receptor beta chains follows, all from one sample in a study of T cell repertoires in cytomegalovirus infection. Antigens of these TCRs are unknown. TCRdb called the reads again in MiXCR, with one record for every CDR3 protein. Seen here are under 120,000 distinct CDR3 sequences, 42% observed once, and the top ten hold about 76%. The source material was CD8+ T cells from cultured PBMCs, sampled from culture after CMV antigen stimulation. The receptors shown here come from a human donor in good health (CMV status not recorded). Some clones in this sample may be carry-over from other donors' samples. Both conserved end residues are part of each CDR3. A D gene is named only where the DNA matches it firmly. The size entry is marked missing in some rows and otherwise reads once, few, many or a size class.

D gene: TRBD1; J gene: TRBJ1-4; V gene: TRBV7-9; clone size: many; CDR3 protein: CASRPTGTGNEKLFF; CDR3 DNA: TGTGCCAGCAGGCCCACCGGGACAGGGAATGAAAAACTGTTTTTT
D gene: TRBD2; J gene: TRBJ2-5; V gene: TRBV12-3/TRBV12-4; clone size: NA; CDR3 protein: CASRTSGVQETQYF; CDR3 DNA: TGTGCCAGCAGGACTAGCGGGGTCCAAGAGACCCAGTACTTC
D gene: TRBD2; J gene: TRBJ2-7; V gene: TRBV7-2; clone size: NA; CDR3 protein: CASSWTSGGSSSYEQYF; CDR3 DNA: TGTGCCAGCAGCTGGACTAGCGGGGGGTCCTCCTCCTACGAGCAGTACTTC
D gene: NA; J gene: TRBJ2-1; V gene: TRBV7-6; clone size: once; CDR3 protein: CASSLGGVNGYNEQFF; CDR3 DNA: TGTGCCAGCAGCTTAGGGGGGGTGAATGGGTACAATGAGCAGTTCTTC
D gene: TRBD1; J gene: TRBJ1-2; V gene: TRBV5-6; clone size: NA; CDR3 protein: CASSLRGGYYGYTF; CDR3 DNA: TGTGCCAGCAGCTTAAGAGGGGGCTACTATGGCTACACCTTC
D gene: NA; J gene: TRBJ1-5; V gene: TRBV7-8; clone size: few; CDR3 protein: CASSLAGRESNQPQHF; CDR3 DNA: TGTGCCAGCAGCCTCGCGGGGAGGGAGAGCAATCAGCCCCAGCATTTT
D gene: NA; J gene: TRBJ2-2; V gene: TRBV11-2; clone size: NA; CDR3 protein: CASSSVRGTTTGELFF; CDR3 DNA: TGTGCCAGCAGCTCGGTCCGGGGGACCACCACCGGGGAGCTGTTTTTT
D gene: NA; J gene: TRBJ1-1; V gene: TRBV27; clone size: once; CDR3 protein: CASSWLGEDTEAFF; CDR3 DNA: TGTGCCAGCAGTTGGCTGGGTGAGGACACTGAAGCTTTCTTT
D gene: NA; J gene: TRBJ1-5; V gene: TRBV19; clone size: NA; CDR3 protein: CASRDLMGHQPQHF; CDR3 DNA: TGTGCCAGTAGGGACTTAATGGGCCATCAGCCCCAGCATTTT
D gene: TRBD1; J gene: TRBJ1-4; V gene: TRBV12-3/TRBV12-4; clone size: many; CDR3 protein: CASSFGGGSNEKLFF; CDR3 DNA: TGTGCCAGCAGTTTTGGAGGGGGCAGTAATGAAAAACTGTTTTTT
D gene: NA; J gene: TRBJ1-5; V gene: TRBV19; clone size: NA; CDR3 protein: CASAWGNQPQHF; CDR3 DNA: TGTGCCAGCGCCTGGGGGAATCAGCCCCAGCATTTT
D gene: NA; J gene: TRBJ1-5; V gene: TRBV7-8; clone size: NA; CDR3 protein: CASSQIGSNQPQHF; CDR3 DNA: TGTGCCAGCAGCCAGATAGGAAGCAATCAGCCCCAGCATTTT
D gene: TRBD1; J gene: TRBJ2-5; V gene: TRBV12-3/TRBV12-4; clone size: NA; CDR3 protein: CASNDRGVHETQYF; CDR3 DNA: TGTGCCAGCAATGACAGGGGGGTACACGAGACCCAGTACTTC
D gene: TRBD2; J gene: TRBJ2-3; V gene: TRBV5-6; clone size: NA; CDR3 protein: CASSFWTSGDPTDTQYF; CDR3 DNA: TGTGCGAGCAGCTTTTGGACTAGCGGGGACCCCACAGATACGCAGTATTTT
D gene: NA; J gene: TRBJ2-1; V gene: TRBV19; clone size: few; CDR3 protein: CASSIVSAGEQFF; CDR3 DNA: TGTGCCAGTAGTATAGTGTCCGCGGGTGAGCAGTTCTTC
D gene: NA; J gene: TRBJ1-6; V gene: TRBV6-6; clone size: few; CDR3 protein: CASSFYREGSPLHF; CDR3 DNA: TGTGCCAGCAGTTTTTACAGGGAAGGTTCACCCCTCCACTTT
D gene: NA; J gene: TRBJ1-1; V gene: TRBV6-5; clone size: NA; CDR3 protein: CASSSQGFSQAFF; CDR3 DNA: TGTGCCAGCAGTTCACAGGGTTTTTCCCAAGCTTTCTTT
D gene: NA; J gene: TRBJ1-1; V gene: TRBV2; clone size: NA; CDR3 protein: CASSGLGDRIGNTEAFF; CDR3 DNA: TGTGCCAGCAGCGGCCTGGGGGATCGGATAGGGAACACTGAAGCTTTCTTT
D gene: NA; J gene: TRBJ1-5; V gene: TRBV12-3/TRBV12-4; clone size: few; CDR3 protein: CASSFPGPLGNQPQHF; CDR3 DNA: TGTGCCAGCAGCTTCCCGGGACCTCTTGGCAATCAGCCCCAGCATTTT
D gene: NA; J gene: TRBJ2-1; V gene: TRBV11-2; clone size: many; CDR3 protein: CASSLEGARQFF; CDR3 DNA: TGTGCCAGCAGCTTAGAAGGAGCTAGACAGTTCTTC
D gene: NA; J gene: TRBJ2-1; V gene: TRBV12-3/TRBV12-4; clone size: few; CDR3 protein: CASSLGLNAYNEQFF; CDR3 DNA: TGTGCCAGCAGTTTAGGACTGAATGCCTACAATGAGCAGTTCTTC
D gene: NA; J gene: TRBJ1-3; V gene: TRBV7-8; clone size: many; CDR3 protein: CASSPTAGVGNTIYF; CDR3 DNA: TGTGCCAGCAGCCCGACCGCAGGGGTTGGAAACACCATATATTTT
D gene: NA; J gene: TRBJ2-1; V gene: TRBV20-1; clone size: NA; CDR3 protein: CSELRGNNNEQFF; CDR3 DNA: TGCAGTGAGCTCCGGGGAAATAACAATGAGCAGTTCTTC
D gene: NA; J gene: TRBJ2-2; V gene: TRBV11-1; clone size: once; CDR3 protein: CASSQRGRWGTGELFF; CDR3 DNA: TGTGCCAGCAGCCAAAGGGGACGTTGGGGAACCGGGGAGCTGTTTTTT
D gene: TRBD1; J gene: TRBJ2-7; V gene: TRBV6-2/TRBV6-3; clone size: NA; CDR3 protein: CASSWGQLSYEQYF; CDR3 DNA: TGTGCCAGCAGTTGGGGACAGCTATCCTACGAGCAGTACTTC
D gene: NA; J gene: TRBJ1-4; V gene: TRBV4-2; clone size: NA; CDR3 protein: CASSPGGDNEKLFF; CDR3 DNA: TGTGCCAGCAGCCCGGGGGGAGATAATGAAAAACTGTTTTTT
D gene: TRBD1; J gene: TRBJ1-5; V gene: TRBV7-2; clone size: NA; CDR3 protein: CASSEQGYSNQPQHF; CDR3 DNA: TGTGCCAGCAGCGAACAGGGGTATAGCAATCAGCCCCAGCATTTT
D gene: TRBD1; J gene: TRBJ1-2; V gene: TRBV2; clone size: once; CDR3 protein: CATRTGNYGYTF; CDR3 DNA: TGTGCCACCCGGACAGGGAACTATGGCTACACCTTC
D gene: TRBD1; J gene: TRBJ1-3; V gene: TRBV7-8; clone size: many; CDR3 protein: CASSPGTGAGNTIYF; CDR3 DNA: TGTGCCAGCAGCCCAGGGACAGGGGCTGGAAACACCATATATTTT
D gene: NA; J gene: TRBJ2-1; V gene: TRBV7-9; clone size: once; CDR3 protein: CASSFGVQTSYNEQFF; CDR3 DNA: TGTGCCAGCAGCTTCGGGGTACAAACGTCCTACAATGAGCAGTTCTTC
D gene: NA; J gene: TRBJ2-7; V gene: TRBV13; clone size: NA; CDR3 protein: CASSAGQPPFYEQYF; CDR3 DNA: TGTGCCAGCAGCGCGGGACAGCCCCCCTTCTACGAGCAGTACTTC
D gene: TRBD1; J gene: TRBJ2-5; V gene: TRBV4-1; clone size: NA; CDR3 protein: CASSQGGSAGTGGLQETQYF; CDR3 DNA: TGCGCCAGCAGCCAAGGGGGTTCAGCAGGGACAGGGGGTCTCCAAGAGACCCAGTACTTC
D gene: NA; J gene: TRBJ2-1; V gene: TRBV24-1; clone size: NA; CDR3 protein: CATSDLGGTSYNEQFF; CDR3 DNA: TGTGCCACCAGTGATTTGGGAGGGACTTCCTACAATGAGCAGTTCTTC
D gene: NA; J gene: TRBJ1-2; V gene: TRBV27; clone size: few; CDR3 protein: CASSFNSNYGYTF; CDR3 DNA: TGTGCCAGCAGTTTTAACTCTAACTATGGCTACACCTTC
D gene: TRBD2; J gene: TRBJ2-3; V gene: TRBV10-3; clone size: NA; CDR3 protein: CAISDSLAGGTDTQYF; CDR3 DNA: TGTGCCATCAGTGATTCGCTAGCGGGGGGCACAGATACGCAGTATTTT
D gene: NA; J gene: TRBJ2-6; V gene: TRBV19; clone size: NA; CDR3 protein: CASNSGANVLTF; CDR3 DNA: TGTGCCAGTAACTCTGGGGCCAACGTCCTGACTTTC
D gene: TRBD1; J gene: TRBJ2-7; V gene: TRBV12-3/TRBV12-4; clone size: few; CDR3 protein: CASSFGTVYYEQYF; CDR3 DNA: TGTGCCAGCAGTTTCGGGACAGTATACTACGAGCAGTACTTC
D gene: NA; J gene: TRBJ2-1; V gene: TRBV11-2; clone size: few; CDR3 protein: CASSYSSWAEQFF; CDR3 DNA: TGTGCCAGCAGCTATTCTTCTTGGGCTGAGCAGTTCTTC
D gene: TRBD1; J gene: TRBJ1-5; V gene: TRBV6-6; clone size: few; CDR3 protein: CASIFTGGLGNQPQHF; CDR3 DNA: TGTGCCAGCATTTTTACAGGGGGGTTAGGCAATCAGCCCCAGCATTTT
D gene: NA; J gene: TRBJ2-2; V gene: TRBV4-1; clone size: NA; CDR3 protein: CASSLVRNTGELFF; CDR3 DNA: TGCGCCAGCAGCCTCGTGAGGAACACCGGGGAGCTGTTTTTT
D gene: NA; J gene: TRBJ1-4; V gene: TRBV7-6; clone size: few; CDR3 protein: CASSFGREEKLFF; CDR3 DNA: TGTGCCAGCAGCTTCGGTCGCGAGGAGAAACTGTTTTTT
D gene: TRBD2; J gene: TRBJ2-3; V gene: TRBV24-1; clone size: NA; CDR3 protein: CATSDTSGLAGGTDTQYF; CDR3 DNA: TGTGCCACCAGTGATACCTCGGGACTAGCAGGGGGAACAGATACGCAGTATTTT
D gene: NA; J gene: TRBJ1-1; V gene: TRBV3-1; clone size: few; CDR3 protein: CASSQGSTEAFF; CDR3 DNA: TGTGCCAGCAGCCAGGGATCCACTGAAGCTTTCTTT
D gene: TRBD1; J gene: TRBJ2-7; V gene: TRBV29-1; clone size: NA; CDR3 protein: CSVPVRDRGTYEQYF; CDR3 DNA: TGCAGCGTTCCCGTCCGGGACAGGGGGACCTACGAGCAGTACTTC
D gene: NA; J gene: TRBJ2-3; V gene: TRBV6-6; clone size: NA; CDR3 protein: CASSGTVLDTQYF; CDR3 DNA: TGTGCCAGCTCCGGGACCGTACTAGATACGCAGTATTTT
D gene: TRBD2; J gene: TRBJ2-7; V gene: TRBV6-1; clone size: NA; CDR3 protein: CASSYLSGGSSYEQYF; CDR3 DNA: TGTGCCAGCAGTTACCTTAGCGGGGGAAGCTCCTACGAGCAGTACTTC
D gene: TRBD1; J gene: TRBJ2-1; V gene: TRBV19; clone size: NA; CDR3 protein: CASSKTGTGNEQFF; CDR3 DNA: TGTGCCAGTAGTAAGACCGGGACAGGGAATGAGCAGTTCTTC
D gene: TRBD1; J gene: TRBJ2-5; V gene: TRBV2; clone size: once; CDR3 protein: CASSGDVTGDIETQYF; CDR3 DNA: TGTGCCAGCAGTGGGGACGTTACAGGGGACATCGAGACCCAGTACTTC
D gene: NA; J gene: TRBJ2-1; V gene: TRBV6-6; clone size: NA; CDR3 protein: CASSYSNVIAANNEQFF; CDR3 DNA: TGTGCCAGCAGTTACTCCAACGTTATAGCGGCAAACAATGAGCAGTTCTTC
D gene: NA; J gene: TRBJ1-5; V gene: TRBV7-9; clone size: NA; CDR3 protein: CASSLAGSLNQPQHF; CDR3 DNA: TGTGCCAGCAGCTTAGCGGGGAGTCTCAATCAGCCCCAGCATTTT
D gene: NA; J gene: TRBJ1-2; V gene: TRBV7-3; clone size: few; CDR3 protein: CASSLTVPVRANYGYTF; CDR3 DNA: TGTGCCAGCAGCTTAACGGTACCCGTTCGAGCTAACTATGGCTACACCTTC
D gene: TRBD1; J gene: TRBJ2-1; V gene: TRBV7-6; clone size: NA; CDR3 protein: CASSPGTAVGGEQFF; CDR3 DNA: TGTGCCAGCAGCCCAGGGACAGCCGTTGGGGGTGAGCAGTTCTTC
D gene: NA; J gene: TRBJ1-4; V gene: TRBV27; clone size: NA; CDR3 protein: CASSIRQEINEKLFF; CDR3 DNA: TGTGCCAGCAGTATAAGACAGGAGATTAATGAAAAACTGTTTTTT
D gene: TRBD2; J gene: TRBJ2-3; V gene: TRBV24-1; clone size: NA; CDR3 protein: CATSDVIGLAGGPSTDTQYF; CDR3 DNA: TGTGCCACCAGTGACGTGATCGGATTAGCGGGGGGGCCGAGCACAGATACGCAGTATTTT
D gene: TRBD2; J gene: TRBJ2-1; V gene: TRBV13; clone size: many; CDR3 protein: CASSAEGAGGVNEQFF; CDR3 DNA: TGTGCCAGCAGCGCCGAGGGAGCGGGGGGTGTCAATGAGCAGTTCTTC
D gene: NA; J gene: TRBJ2-5; V gene: TRBV5-4; clone size: few; CDR3 protein: CASSLEWGQETQYF; CDR3 DNA: TGTGCCAGCAGCTTGGAGTGGGGACAAGAGACCCAGTACTTC
D gene: TRBD2; J gene: TRBJ2-5; V gene: TRBV7-2; clone size: many; CDR3 protein: CASSSGLARETQYF; CDR3 DNA: TGTGCCAGCAGTTCGGGACTAGCGAGGGAGACCCAGTACTTC
D gene: NA; J gene: TRBJ2-1; V gene: TRBV7-8; clone size: few; CDR3 protein: CASSFWAEAWNEQFF; CDR3 DNA: TGTGCCAGCAGCTTTTGGGCCGAAGCGTGGAATGAGCAGTTCTTC